This T cell receptor beta chain came from a study of OX40 agonist ivuxolimab in advanced cancers. As for the study in general: Enrollees could have had prior anti-PD-1, anti-PD-L1 or anti-CTLA-4 therapy, which approximately 38% had received. One hepatocellular carcinoma and a couple of cutaneous melanoma patients partially responded.

The study, taken as a whole, reports: Also showing low normalized T-cell clonal expansion were some of the nonresponders. In the 0.1 to 3.0 mg/kg range, CD4+ and CD8+ blood T cells had expanded clonally by week 6.

The repertoire was sequenced with immunoSEQ multiplex PCR; TCRdb's copy has only in-frame clones and lacks some. The table lists over 70,000 clones, just under 90% of them singletons. This CDR3 region has 13 residues. V dropped 5 bases and J dropped 2 bases, with 10 bases sitting between them. The germline V gene encodes CDR1 SEHNR and CDR2 FQNEAQ (reference sequence). Concerning this clone: Its antigen is unknown.

The receptor was isolated from an adult with an advanced solid tumor such as melanoma, head and neck, liver or kidney cancer. The sequencing used CD4+ or CD8+ T cells sorted from blood, collected in a trial of the OX40 agonist ivuxolimab. The genes are TRBV7-9 and TRBJ2-7; D gene unclear. The CDR3: CASSTPFTYEQYF. In DNA, the CDR3 is TGTGCCAGCAGCACCCCATTTACCTACGAGCAGTACTTC.